This T cell receptor beta chain is from a study of PD-L1 blockade in urothelial cancer (dated 2017 in TCRdb). About the full investigation: All patients started therapy at some point between 2014 and 2016 and received atezolizumab 1,200 mg intravenously every 3 weeks. Pretreatment tumor samples, along with matched peripheral blood collected serially before and after atezolizumab treatment, underwent TCR sequencing. About 90% of the roughly 29 patients were identified as males with urothelial cancer of bladder origin, and a prior smoking history was reported by 18 of 29 patients. The study was an exploratory multi-omic analysis of somatic, immune and clinical correlates of response to PD-L1 blockade with atezolizumab in urothelial cancer. Eight or nine patients reached durable clinical benefit, while about 19 patients did not. Over 28 patients had pretreatment blood TCR-seq, some 24 had at least one posttreatment blood collection, and some 24 had tumor TCR-seq. Progression-free survival longer than 6 months counted as durable clinical benefit, and TCR features were additionally tested against both progression-free and overall survival. A median of 141,255 T cells and approximately 83,000 unique TCRs was obtained from blood samples, and a median clonality of roughly 0.074 was observed. Patients had an ECOG performance status of 0 or 1 and had received between 0 and 3 prior chemotherapy regimens. Blood samples were analyzed at 3 weeks after treatment start (second dose) and at 6 weeks after treatment start. Whole exome sequencing and RNA sequencing of pretreatment tumors were performed alongside TCR sequencing in the same patients.

Each PCR received spiked-in synthetic TCR analog templates so that absolute template abundance could be estimated from read counts. The immunoSEQ assay used bias-controlled V and J gene primers to amplify TCRbeta CDR3 regions from genomic DNA. Sequencing of rearranged TCRbeta segments was performed at approximately 20X coverage. On the authors' methods: Sequencing errors were corrected by clustering, and CDR3s were annotated against IMGT so that V, D and J genes could be assigned. Downstream analyses used only productive TCRbeta rearrangements, leaving out any out-of-frame or stop-codon sequences. To compute clonality, Shannon entropy was normalized by the log of the number of unique productive sequences and then subtracted from one. Clones differing between time points or between blood and tumor were identified by Fisher's exact test with Benjamini-Hochberg correction at adjusted p below 0.01. TCRdb holds this immuneACCESS table with in-frame rearrangements only. Some clones are missing; in checked studies, unresolved V genes explain under half, and the rest has no known cause. V, J and clone size are taken as reported in that table, and D and trimming were inferred from the DNA itself. The table for this sample lists tens of thousands of clones; approximately 80% of them were counted only once. In total, the top ten clones hold 2.5% to 4% of the sample.

Reading from cysteine to phenylalanine, the CDR3 counts 17 amino acids. The retained sequence is limited to the CDR3, 51 bases, with the frame set at the first base. V is trimmed back by 2 bases and J by 0 bases, and the junction contains 5 bases that no gene match accounts for. The germline V gene (reference sequence) specifies LNHDA as CDR1 and SQIVND as CDR2. Overall study outcomes, separate from this receptor: Improved progression-free and overall survival was found to be associated with pretreatment peripheral blood TCR clonality below the median. Patients with durable benefit showed greater expansion of tumor-associated TCR clones in peripheral blood 3 weeks after starting treatment (n = 22, p = 0.022). Because of the small sample size (n = 29) and the many exploratory analyses performed, the results are intended to be regarded as hypothesis-generating.

The sample's time point label, decoded: pretreatment peripheral blood. The cohort included 29 patients with locally advanced or metastatic urothelial carcinoma who were treated at Memorial Sloan Kettering on a trial protocol. Peripheral blood mononuclear cells were collected pretreatment and during treatment, with between 1 and 8 total time points per patient. The Qiagen DNeasy Blood extraction kit was used to purify genomic DNA from total PBMCs and from tumor samples. PBMCs were collected pretreatment and during treatment, and were isolated and stored as previously described. This clone turned up a few times. Its antigen remains undetermined. No base quality values were provided; no much bigger clone lies one nucleotide off.

This clonotype originated in a man between 65 and 80 years old with urothelial cancer. This receptor chain uses TRBV19 and TRBJ1-4; a stretch of 8 junction bases matches TRBD1. Sequencing was performed on PBMCs, taken around atezolizumab (anti-PD-L1) treatment. In nucleotide form, the sequence is TGTGCCAGTAGTATATTGAACAGGGGGACAACTAATGAAAAACTGTTTTTT. Its protein is CASSILNRGTTNEKLFF.